A selection of T cell receptor beta chains follows, all from one sample in a study of blood T cells in healthy people across ages. TCRdb reprocessed the 5' RACE reads via MiXCR and lists one record per CDR3 protein. Altogether over a million distinct CDR3 sequences are present, approximately 40% being singletons, with the ten largest covering 7.9%. The sequencing input was blood. These receptor sequences come from a woman between 18 and 30 years old in good health. Each CDR3 is given without its conserved first and last residue. A D gene is named only where the DNA matches it firmly.

j_gene	v_gene	d_gene	CDR3aa
TRBJ2-3	TRBV3-1	TRBD1	ASSRTGVITDTQY
TRBJ1-3	TRBV5-4	TRBD1	ATRGQAGTGNTIY
TRBJ2-5	TRBV11-2	.	ASSLEPGLQETQY
TRBJ1-1	TRBV7-2	.	ASSAAGSQINTEAF
TRBJ2-6	TRBV7-9	TRBD1	ASRLGQVWSGANVLT
TRBJ2-3	TRBV10-3	TRBD2	AIRPIAGTLTDTQY
TRBJ2-1	TRBV6-5	.	ASGSRGQF
TRBJ1-5	TRBV27	TRBD1	ASSLLGGDLGQPRH
TRBJ2-6	TRBV5-4	.	ASSLAAGGGNVLT
TRBJ2-1	TRBV5-1	.	ASSLVGEDEQF
.	TRBV9	.	ASSVVGDAYNEQY
TRBJ2-1	TRBV7-9	TRBD2	ASSFNLGPSGANEQF
TRBJ1-1	TRBV28	.	ASSLWAGYAEAF
TRBJ1-2	TRBV27	TRBD1	ASSLEYAGTAYGYT
TRBJ1-4	TRBV24-1	.	ATSDSTDLNEKLF
TRBJ2-5	TRBV20-1	.	SARDWLGGVGQETQY
TRBJ2-7	TRBV7-2	TRBD2	ASSFSGSVSMEQY
TRBJ2-7	TRBV3-1	.	ASSMDGGSSYEQY
TRBJ2-7	TRBV2	TRBD1	ASSERFSRDRGYEQY